This is a list of T cell receptor beta chains from one sample in a study of blood T cell repertoires in COVID-19. Only in-frame clones appear in the TCRdb table, and some are missing; sequencing was by immunoSEQ multiplex PCR. The repertoire holds approximately 210,000 clones, with around 81% as singletons. The source material was PBMCs or T cells enriched from blood (not recorded which). The receptors were sampled from a man aged 25 to 45 with acute COVID-19. Both conserved end residues are part of each CDR3. Each record gives: D gene, V gene, J gene, CDR3 length, clone size, CDR3 protein, CDR3 DNA. The D gene is left open where the match is weak. Clone size is shown for a subset of rows, as once, few, many or a class of expanded clone.

TRBD1	TRBV4-1	TRBJ2-1	15	.	CASSSPGGANNEQFF	TGCGCCAGCAGCTCCCCAGGGGGCGCAAACAATGAGCAGTTCTTC
TRBD1	TRBV9	TRBJ1-1	15	.	CASSGSGTGVTEAFF	TGTGCCAGCAGCGGCTCCGGGACAGGGGTTACTGAAGCTTTCTTT
.	TRBV6-1	TRBJ2-7	14	.	CASSEYRGYYEQYF	TGTGCCAGCAGTGAATATAGGGGGTACTACGAGCAGTACTTC
.	TRBV5-4	TRBJ2-7	14	few	CASSFGQTTYEQYF	TGTGCCAGCAGCTTCGGACAGACCACCTACGAGCAGTACTTC
TRBD1	TRBV5-6	TRBJ1-3	18	.	CASSFIYSDRANGNTIYF	TGTGCCAGCAGCTTTATCTACTCGGACAGGGCGAATGGAAACACCATATATTTT
.	TRBV5-1	TRBJ2-2	15	once	CASSLEQSNTGELFF	TGCGCCAGCAGCTTGGAACAGTCAAACACCGGGGAGCTGTTTTTT
.	TRBV5-5	TRBJ1-1	13	.	CASSLMTGDEAFF	TGTGCCAGCAGCCTTATGACAGGAGATGAAGCTTTCTTT
TRBD1	TRBV5-6	TRBJ2-1	16	once	CASRAGLGQGYNEQFF	TGTGCCAGCAGGGCGGGGCTAGGACAGGGGTACAATGAGCAGTTCTTC
.	TRBV6-5	TRBJ1-2	12	.	CASSLGGVGYTF	TGTGCCAGCAGTCTTGGGGGGGTTGGCTACACCTTC
.	TRBV28	TRBJ1-5	12	.	CASTWGPQPQHF	TGTGCCAGCACTTGGGGGCCTCAGCCCCAGCATTTT
.	TRBV25-1	TRBJ2-7	11	.	CASTTGIITYF	TGTGCCAGCACCACCGGGATAATAACGTACTTC
TRBD2	TRBV10-3	TRBJ2-3	16	.	CAISDTLAGEGDTQYF	TGTGCCATCAGTGATACCTTAGCGGGGGAGGGGGATACGCAGTATTTT
TRBD1	TRBV7-2	TRBJ1-1	18	.	CASSIKTGGGLWNTEAFF	TGTGCCAGCAGCATTAAGACAGGGGGCGGTTTGTGGAACACTGAAGCTTTCTTT
TRBD2	TRBV6-1	TRBJ2-1	14	.	CASSEARGGNEQFF	TGTGCCAGCAGTGAAGCGCGGGGGGGCAATGAGCAGTTCTTC